These T cell receptor beta chains were read from a single sample in a study of graft-versus-host responses after intestinal transplantation. No antigens are known for them. The assay was immunoSEQ multiplex PCR, and TCRdb's table has in-frame clones only and misses some. The repertoire holds around 97,000 clones, 90% to 95% seen once, with roughly 0.2% in the top ten. The source material was unstimulated CD4+ T cells sorted from spleen or lymph node cells, sampled before transplant. The origin of the receptors is a human donor who was the organ donor for an intestinal transplant. CDR3s include the opening cysteine and the closing phenylalanine or tryptophan. Each record gives: D gene, J gene, clone size, V gene, CDR3 DNA, CDR3 protein. D genes are given only for firm matches. The size field is filled for only some rows; it gives once, few, many or a size class.

D gene: NA; J gene: TRBJ1-3; clone size: NA; V gene: TRBV9; CDR3 DNA: TGTGCCAGCAGCGTTCAACTTGGAAACACCATATATTTT; CDR3 protein: CASSVQLGNTIYF
D gene: TRBD2; J gene: TRBJ2-3; clone size: once; V gene: TRBV7-9; CDR3 DNA: TGTGCCAGCAGCATGGGACTAGCGGGGATGGTTATTATTGCAGATACGCAGTATTTT; CDR3 protein: CASSMGLAGMVIIADTQYF
D gene: TRBD2; J gene: TRBJ2-7; clone size: NA; V gene: TRBV7-2; CDR3 DNA: TGTGCCAGCAGCCCAACGGGGGGCGAGCAGTACTTC; CDR3 protein: CASSPTGGEQYF
D gene: NA; J gene: TRBJ1-6; clone size: NA; V gene: TRBV19; CDR3 DNA: TGTGCCAGTAGCTCCTCGGGACAAAGCTTAATTTATTCACCCCTCCACTTT; CDR3 protein: CASSSSGQSLIYSPLHF
D gene: NA; J gene: TRBJ1-1; clone size: NA; V gene: TRBV5-1; CDR3 DNA: TGCGCCAGCAGCTTGCGACTCAACACTGAAGCTTTCTTT; CDR3 protein: CASSLRLNTEAFF
D gene: TRBD1; J gene: TRBJ1-6; clone size: NA; V gene: TRBV4-1; CDR3 DNA: TGCGCCAGCAGCCAGGAGGACAGGGTAAATTCACCCCTCCACTTT; CDR3 protein: CASSQEDRVNSPLHF
D gene: NA; J gene: TRBJ1-1; clone size: NA; V gene: TRBV4-2; CDR3 DNA: TGTGCCAGCAGCCAAGGAGTTGGCGGGAACACTGAAGCTTTCTTT; CDR3 protein: CASSQGVGGNTEAFF
D gene: NA; J gene: TRBJ2-5; clone size: NA; V gene: TRBV5-4; CDR3 DNA: TGTGCCAGCAGCGGCCGGGGAGACATTGAGACCCAGTACTTC; CDR3 protein: CASSGRGDIETQYF
D gene: NA; J gene: TRBJ1-3; clone size: NA; V gene: TRBV7-2; CDR3 DNA: TGTGCCAGCAGCTCGGGGGTGCTCTCTGGAAACACCATATATTTT; CDR3 protein: CASSSGVLSGNTIYF
D gene: TRBD1; J gene: TRBJ1-6; clone size: NA; V gene: TRBV7-2; CDR3 DNA: TGTGCCAGCAGCCCGAGACAGGGAGATAATTCACCCCTCCACTTT; CDR3 protein: CASSPRQGDNSPLHF
D gene: NA; J gene: TRBJ2-4; clone size: NA; V gene: TRBV27; CDR3 DNA: TGTGCCAGCAGTTCCCTTGGGGCGCTAGCCAAAAACATTCAGTACTTC; CDR3 protein: CASSSLGALAKNIQYF
D gene: TRBD2; J gene: TRBJ2-7; clone size: NA; V gene: TRBV5-1; CDR3 DNA: TGCGCCAGCAGCTTGCACCGGGGACTAGCGGGGATCTACGAGCAGTACTTC; CDR3 protein: CASSLHRGLAGIYEQYF
D gene: NA; J gene: TRBJ1-3; clone size: NA; V gene: TRBV5-5; CDR3 DNA: TGTGCCAGCAGCTTGGCTTGGCGGATCTCTGGAAACACCATATATTTT; CDR3 protein: CASSLAWRISGNTIYF
D gene: TRBD1; J gene: TRBJ1-4; clone size: NA; V gene: TRBV6-5; CDR3 DNA: TGTGCCAGCAGTTACTTAGGGGGCGCGGAAAAACTGTTTTTT; CDR3 protein: CASSYLGGAEKLFF
D gene: NA; J gene: TRBJ1-6; clone size: NA; V gene: TRBV30; CDR3 DNA: TGTGCCTGGAGTGGGGACAACTATAATTCACCCCTCCACTTT; CDR3 protein: CAWSGDNYNSPLHF
D gene: NA; J gene: TRBJ2-7; clone size: NA; V gene: TRBV5-6; CDR3 DNA: TGTGCCAGCAGCAGAACCCCATACGAGCAGTACTTC; CDR3 protein: CASSRTPYEQYF
D gene: NA; J gene: TRBJ1-6; clone size: NA; V gene: TRBV25-1; CDR3 DNA: TGTGCCAGCACAGACAGGTTTGATAATTCACCCCTCCACTTT; CDR3 protein: CASTDRFDNSPLHF
D gene: TRBD1; J gene: TRBJ1-6; clone size: NA; V gene: TRBV5-1; CDR3 DNA: TGCGCCAGCAGCCCGACAGGGAATTCACCCCTCCACTTT; CDR3 protein: CASSPTGNSPLHF
D gene: NA; J gene: TRBJ1-2; clone size: NA; V gene: TRBV4-2; CDR3 DNA: TGTGCCAGCAGCCAAGGGTTCGACAGATATGGCTACACCTTC; CDR3 protein: CASSQGFDRYGYTF
D gene: NA; J gene: TRBJ1-6; clone size: few; V gene: TRBV19; CDR3 DNA: TGTGCCAGTAGCACTACAGGGAATTCACCCCTCCACTTT; CDR3 protein: CASSTTGNSPLHF
D gene: NA; J gene: TRBJ2-5; clone size: NA; V gene: TRBV6-5; CDR3 DNA: TGTGCCAGCGGCCGGGGGGCCGTGGAGACCCAGTACTTC; CDR3 protein: CASGRGAVETQYF
D gene: NA; J gene: TRBJ2-5; clone size: NA; V gene: TRBV7-2; CDR3 DNA: TGTGCCAGCAGCACCAACAGGGGGGGGGAGACCCAGTACTTC; CDR3 protein: CASSTNRGGETQYF
D gene: NA; J gene: TRBJ2-1; clone size: NA; V gene: TRBV7-8; CDR3 DNA: TGTGCCAGCAGCTTTCGAGACTCGGTGAATGAGCAGTTCTTC; CDR3 protein: CASSFRDSVNEQFF
D gene: NA; J gene: TRBJ2-7; clone size: NA; V gene: TRBV27; CDR3 DNA: TGTGCCAGCAGTTTATCGATCGCCACTTCCTACGAGCAGTACTTC; CDR3 protein: CASSLSIATSYEQYF
D gene: NA; J gene: TRBJ1-5; clone size: NA; V gene: TRBV5-6; CDR3 DNA: TGTGCCAGCAGCTTGCGGAGCAATCAGCCCCAGCATTTT; CDR3 protein: CASSLRSNQPQHF
D gene: TRBD2; J gene: TRBJ2-6; clone size: NA; V gene: TRBV7-6; CDR3 DNA: TGTGCCAGCAGCTTACGGTTGGGAGGGGCAGGTGGGATCTCTGGGGCCAACGTCCTGACTTTC; CDR3 protein: CASSLRLGGAGGISGANVLTF
D gene: TRBD2; J gene: TRBJ2-1; clone size: NA; V gene: TRBV6-6; CDR3 DNA: TGTGCCAGCAGTACCAGACTAGCGGGGGGGAATGAGCAGTTCTTC; CDR3 protein: CASSTRLAGGNEQFF
D gene: TRBD2; J gene: TRBJ2-5; clone size: once; V gene: TRBV7-2; CDR3 DNA: TGTGCCAGCAGCTTAAGAAGGTCAGCGGGGGGGTCCCAAGAGACCCAGTACTTC; CDR3 protein: CASSLRRSAGGSQETQYF
D gene: TRBD2; J gene: TRBJ2-1; clone size: NA; V gene: TRBV7-8; CDR3 DNA: TGTGCCAGCAGCTTACCTACACTAGCGGGGATCATCAATGAGCAGTTCTTC; CDR3 protein: CASSLPTLAGIINEQFF
D gene: NA; J gene: TRBJ1-3; clone size: once; V gene: TRBV27; CDR3 DNA: TGTGCCAGCAGTTTATCAGCCGGGACACCGTGGGGAAACACCATATATTTT; CDR3 protein: CASSLSAGTPWGNTIYF
D gene: TRBD1; J gene: TRBJ1-6; clone size: NA; V gene: TRBV4-2; CDR3 DNA: TGTGCCAGCAGCCAAGGGGACAGGGAGAATTCACCCCTCCACTTT; CDR3 protein: CASSQGDRENSPLHF
D gene: NA; J gene: TRBJ1-4; clone size: NA; V gene: TRBV4-1; CDR3 DNA: TGCGCCAGCAGCAGCGGGGTACGTGAAAAACTGTTTTTT; CDR3 protein: CASSSGVREKLFF
D gene: TRBD1; J gene: TRBJ1-5; clone size: NA; V gene: TRBV6-5; CDR3 DNA: TGTGCCAGCAGACCCATCCCCAGGGGGCTTCAGCCCCAGCATTTT; CDR3 protein: CASRPIPRGLQPQHF
D gene: NA; J gene: TRBJ2-3; clone size: NA; V gene: TRBV19; CDR3 DNA: TGTGCCAGTCCGGAGCTATCCACAGATACGCAGTATTTT; CDR3 protein: CASPELSTDTQYF
D gene: NA; J gene: TRBJ1-1; clone size: NA; V gene: TRBV7-9; CDR3 DNA: TGTGCCAGCAGCTTTGTGGGGCGCGTGGCTGAAGCTTTCTTT; CDR3 protein: CASSFVGRVAEAFF
D gene: TRBD2; J gene: TRBJ2-2; clone size: NA; V gene: TRBV7-9; CDR3 DNA: TGTGCCAGCAGCCTACCGAGCGGGGGGCGGAACACCGGGGAGCTGTTTTTT; CDR3 protein: CASSLPSGGRNTGELFF
D gene: NA; J gene: TRBJ2-2; clone size: NA; V gene: TRBV4-1; CDR3 DNA: TGCGCCAGCAGCCAACTACCCGGGGAGCTGTTTTTT; CDR3 protein: CASSQLPGELFF
D gene: NA; J gene: TRBJ2-5; clone size: NA; V gene: TRBV11-2; CDR3 DNA: TGTGCCAGCAGCTTACCAGGCCTCCAAGAGACCCAGTACTTC; CDR3 protein: CASSLPGLQETQYF
D gene: NA; J gene: TRBJ1-3; clone size: NA; V gene: TRBV12-5; CDR3 DNA: TGTGCTAGTGGTTTGGTAAGGGCGGGGACTAGCTCTGGAAACACCATATATTTT; CDR3 protein: CASGLVRAGTSSGNTIYF
D gene: NA; J gene: TRBJ1-2; clone size: NA; V gene: TRBV6-6; CDR3 DNA: TGTGCCAGCAGTTGGGAGTCGGGACAAACCATGGGCTACACCTTC; CDR3 protein: CASSWESGQTMGYTF
D gene: NA; J gene: TRBJ2-1; clone size: NA; V gene: TRBV7-2; CDR3 DNA: TGTGCCAGCAGCTTAGGAACTTACAATGAGCAGTTCTTC; CDR3 protein: CASSLGTYNEQFF
D gene: NA; J gene: TRBJ1-1; clone size: few; V gene: TRBV11-3; CDR3 DNA: TGTGCCAGCAGCGCCGGGGGGAACACTGAAGCTTTCTTT; CDR3 protein: CASSAGGNTEAFF
D gene: NA; J gene: TRBJ1-5; clone size: NA; V gene: TRBV6-5; CDR3 DNA: TGTGCCAGCAGATCGGGAGGCAATCAGCCCCAGCATTTT; CDR3 protein: CASRSGGNQPQHF
D gene: TRBD1; J gene: TRBJ2-3; clone size: NA; V gene: TRBV18; CDR3 DNA: TGTGCCAGCTCACCATTAAGGGACAGGGGCCCCACAGATACGCAGTATTTT; CDR3 protein: CASSPLRDRGPTDTQYF
D gene: NA; J gene: TRBJ1-2; clone size: NA; V gene: TRBV5-1; CDR3 DNA: TGCGCCAGCAGCTTGACAGGGTTCTCCACAGAACCTAACTATGGCTACACCTTC; CDR3 protein: CASSLTGFSTEPNYGYTF
D gene: NA; J gene: TRBJ2-7; clone size: NA; V gene: TRBV2; CDR3 DNA: TGTGCCAGCTACCTGGATCAGGGGAGCGAGCAGTACTTC; CDR3 protein: CASYLDQGSEQYF
D gene: NA; J gene: TRBJ1-1; clone size: NA; V gene: TRBV4-1; CDR3 DNA: TGCGCCAGCAGCCAAGTTGACAGGCGGAACACTGAAGCTTTCTTT; CDR3 protein: CASSQVDRRNTEAFF